Listed here are 20 T cell receptor beta chains from one sample, sequenced in a study of blood T cell repertoires in COVID-19 (dated by TCRdb to about 2020). Library construction relied on the immunoSEQ multiplex PCR assay. TCRdb mirrors the immuneACCESS table, restricted to in-frame sequences. Some clones are absent from its copies; in checked studies, under half trace to an unresolved V gene, and the reason for the others is unknown. This sample comprises about 250,000 clones, about four fifths of them detected only once. The biggest ten clones account for less than 4% of the sample. The sequenced sample consisted of PBMCs or T cells enriched from blood (not recorded which). The receptor source for this set is a woman aged 40 to 50 who had been exposed to COVID-19.

The chain couples TRBV7-3 to TRBJ1-1, with D perhaps matching TRBD1 (6 bases). The CDR3 consists of 15 residues. Trimming pared 3 bases from V and 0 bases from J, leaving 11 bases between. Germline V lookup: CDR1 SGHTA, CDR2 FQGTGA. The CDR3 loop is CASSFAGAVNTEAFF. CDR3 in DNA: TGTGCCAGCAGCTTCGCAGGGGCAGTGAACACTGAAGCTTTCTTT.

This chain links TRBV5-6 with TRBJ2-2, with unresolved D. This CDR3 region has 14 residues. Germline-derived CDR1 and CDR2 are SGHDT and YYEEEE. Trimming stripped 0 bases from V and 4 bases from J, with 7 bases between. As DNA, the CDR3 is TGTGCCAGCAGCTTGGGAATCGGCACCGGGGAGCTGTTTTTT. This codes for CASSLGIGTGELFF.

This clone was found many times. This rearrangement joins TRBV7-9 to TRBJ2-2; D gene unclear. The CDR3 has 16 residues. V lost 3 bases and J lost 5, with 16 bases in between. Germline V gives CDR1 SEHNR, CDR2 FQNEAQ (reference sequence). The CDR3: CASSFLGFAGTGELFF. CDR3 coding DNA: TGTGCCAGCAGCTTTCTTGGATTCGCCGGGACCGGGGAGCTGTTTTTT.

This clone showed up just once. This chain connects TRBV28 to TRBJ2-1; TRBD2 matches at 9 bases. Looked up from germline, CDR1 is MDHEN and CDR2 is SYDVKM. The CDR3 extends over 17 amino acids. The V segment lost 8 bases and the J segment 6 bases; nucleotides outside the gene matches: 17. Here the CDR3 reads CASVLRGGLATSNEQFF. CDR3 nucleotides: TGTGCCAGCGTGCTGAGGGGTGGACTAGCGACGTCCAATGAGCAGTTCTTC.

The rearrangement joins TRBV25-1 to TRBJ2-7, with 8 bases fitting TRBD1. V trimming: 0 bases; J trimming: 5 bases; junction bases outside the gene matches: 9. Germline values: CDR1 MGHDK, CDR2 SYGVNS. The CDR3 sequence is 16 residues long. Here the CDR3 DNA reads TGTGCCAGCAGTGAATATGCGCAGGGGGCATTACACGAGCAGTACTTC. Translated, it gives CASSEYAQGALHEQYF.

V usage is TRBV3-1 (or the pseudogene TRBV3-2) and J usage is TRBJ2-3; D gene ambiguous. CDR3 length: 14 amino acids. The germline gives CDR1 LGHDT, CDR2 YNNKEL (reference sequence). V shed 0 bases and J shed 2 bases, with 6 bases lying between them. In nucleotides, the CDR3 is TGTGCCAGCAGCCAAGATCCTTACACAGATACGCAGTATTTT. Translated, it gives CASSQDPYTDTQYF.

The DNA of the CDR3 is TGCGCCAGCAGCCAAGATCCCCAGGCAACTAATGAAAAACTGTTTTTT. Protein sequence: CASSQDPQATNEKLFF. The chain combines TRBV4-1 with TRBJ1-4; the D is unclear. V lost 0 bases and J 0 bases, leaving 8 bases between the germline ends. The CDR3 extends over 16 amino acids. CDR1 MGHRA and CDR2 YSYEKL come from the germline V gene.

A note on this clone: The sample has other DNA sequences that encode this CDR3 too. This chain uses TRBV6-5 with TRBJ1-5; D gene uncertain. V was pared by 6 bases and J by 0 bases, with 6 bases between. Germline V gene lookup returns CDR1 MNHEY and CDR2 SVGAGI. The CDR3 is 13 residues long. The CDR3 bases are TGTGCCAGCAGGAGAGATAGCAATCAGCCCCAGCATTTT. It encodes CASRRDSNQPQHF.

This rearrangement joins TRBV15 to TRBJ2-1; 11 bases agree with TRBD2. The CDR3 runs 20 residues. In germline, CDR1 is LNHNV, CDR2 YYDKDF (reference sequence). J lost 0 bases, V lost 0 bases, and 10 bases had no gene match. The CDR3 region has the DNA TGTGCCACCAGCAGAGATCGTCTAGCGGGGGGCCAAAGCTCCTACAATGAGCAGTTCTTC. Translating gives CATSRDRLAGGQSSYNEQFF.

V usage is TRBV5-6 and J usage is TRBJ1-2, with D unresolved. The CDR3 spans 12 residues. The V and J ends lost 2 bases and 8 bases respectively, with 10 bases between them. Germline CDR1 is SGHDT and CDR2 is YYEEEE. In DNA, the CDR3 is TGTGCCAGCAGCTTAACCCCCGGGGGCTACACCTTC. This gives the protein CASSLTPGGYTF.

This clone appeared a single time. This chain links TRBV3-1 (or the pseudogene TRBV3-2) with TRBJ2-5; D perhaps matches TRBD1 (5 bases). The CDR3 totals 15 residues. V lost 2 bases and J 5 bases, leaving 15 bases between the germline ends. In germline, CDR1 is LGHDT, CDR2 YNNKEL (reference sequence). The CDR3 sequence: CASSQNNQGSETQYF. CDR3 nucleotides: TGTGCCAGCAGCCAAAACAACCAGGGATCGGAGACCCAGTACTTC.

In its sample, this clone was seen once. The chain carries TRBV6-5 and TRBJ2-2; 8 nucleotides match TRBD1. V dropped 2 bases and J dropped 7; count of bases not matched to a gene: 6. The CDR3 spans 15 residues. Germline assignment: CDR1 MNHEY and CDR2 SVGAGI. CDR3 coding DNA: TGTGCCAGCAGTTACGCGGCAGGGGGCAGCGGGGAGCTGTTTTTT. Amino acids: CASSYAAGGSGELFF.

This chain joins TRBV6-5 and TRBJ2-7, with a weak D call TRBD1 (6 bases). CDR1 and CDR2 from the germline V gene are MNHEY and SVGAGI. The CDR3 length is 11 residues. The germline V and J ends were trimmed by 6 bases and 11 bases, with 14 bases remaining between them. CDR3 residues: CASSEGVREYF. The DNA of the CDR3 is TGTGCCAGCAGCGAGGGGGTCCGGGAGTACTTC.

The genes are TRBV18 and TRBJ2-4; tentative D call: TRBD2 (6 bases). The germline V and J ends were trimmed by 3 bases and 3 bases, with 6 bases remaining between them. The CDR3 length is 13 residues. Germline CDR1 KGHSH, CDR2 LQKENI. CDR3 sequence: CASSPGGKNIQYF. Here the CDR3 DNA reads TGTGCCAGCTCACCGGGAGGCAAAAACATTCAGTACTTC.

The chain uses TRBV28 and TRBJ1-1; 8 bases align to TRBD1. The CDR3 consists of 13 residues. The J segment lost 11 bases and the V segment lost 7 bases, leaving 12 bases of the junction unmatched. Germline assignment: CDR1 MDHEN and CDR2 SYDVKM. DNA of the CDR3: TGTGCCAGCAAAGAGGACAGGGCGGTTGGGGCTTTCTTT. This gives the protein CASKEDRAVGAFF.

The chain couples TRBV11-2 to TRBJ2-7; 10 nucleotides align to TRBD1. J was trimmed by 3 bases and V by 6 bases; bases with no gene match: 5. The CDR3 totals 14 residues. Germline CDR1 is SGHAT and CDR2 is FQNNGV. CDR3: CASRIGTGVYEQYF. The CDR3 bases are TGTGCCAGCAGGATCGGGACAGGGGTCTACGAGCAGTACTTC.

This chain connects TRBV28 to TRBJ1-1; D perhaps matches TRBD1 (6 bases). V lost 6 bases to trimming and J lost 1 base, with 12 bases between them. This CDR3 contains 14 residues. Germline V gene sequence: CDR1 MDHEN, CDR2 SYDVKM. For the CDR3, the DNA is TGTGCCAGCAGCGGGGGGGCCCCGAACACTGAAGCTTTCTTT. Translation: CASSGGAPNTEAFF.

This clone was seen many times. The V call is TRBV7-8, the J call TRBJ1-4, with TRBD1 matching over 7 bases. The ends lost 1 base at V and 8 bases at J; junction bases unmatched: 1. Germline V gene data show CDR1 as SGHVS and CDR2 as FQNEAQ. The CDR3 is made up of 13 amino acids. In DNA, the CDR3 is TGTGCCAGCAGCTTAGGGGACAGCGAAAAACTGTTTTTT. Protein product: CASSLGDSEKLFF.

The chain is built from TRBV29-1 and TRBJ1-1; TRBD1 is a possible D gene (6 bases). This CDR3 has 13 amino acids. The ends were cut back, 3 bases at V and 4 bases at J, with 12 bases in the middle. The germline V gene encodes CDR1 SQVTM and CDR2 ANQGSEA. The CDR3 region has the DNA TGCAGCGTTGAGACGACAGGCTCCACTGAAGCTTTCTTT. Translated: CSVETTGSTEAFF.

This sequence joins TRBV5-5 and TRBJ2-7; a weak D match, TRBD1 (6 bases). The germline gives CDR1 SGHKS, CDR2 YYEKEE (reference sequence). V was cut by 4 bases and J by 1 base, with 15 bases left in between. The CDR3 consists of 15 residues. The CDR3: CASSEGQSVSYEQYF. The DNA for the CDR3 is TGTGCCAGCAGCGAAGGACAGTCCGTATCCTACGAGCAGTACTTC.